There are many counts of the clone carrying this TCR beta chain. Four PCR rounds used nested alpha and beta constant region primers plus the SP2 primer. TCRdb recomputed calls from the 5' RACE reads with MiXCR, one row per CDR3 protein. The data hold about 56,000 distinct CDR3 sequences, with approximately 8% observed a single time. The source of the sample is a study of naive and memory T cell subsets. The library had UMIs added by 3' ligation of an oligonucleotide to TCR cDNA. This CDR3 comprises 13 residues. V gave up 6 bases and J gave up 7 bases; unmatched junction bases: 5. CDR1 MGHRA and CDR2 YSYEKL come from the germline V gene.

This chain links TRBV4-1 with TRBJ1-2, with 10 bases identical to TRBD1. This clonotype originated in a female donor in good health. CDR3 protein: CASRGTGAGGYTF. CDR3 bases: TGCGCCAGCAGAGGGACAGGGGCAGGTGGCTACACCTTC.